The rows below give T cell receptor beta chains drawn from one sample of a study of molecular identifiers for immune sequencing clone quantification. TCRdb re-analysed the PCR reads in MiXCR, keeping a single row per CDR3 protein. The table records approximately 500,000 distinct CDR3 sequences, less than 30% of them present only once. Sequencing was performed on naive CD8+ T cells from blood, with Jurkat cell RNA spiked in. The receptor source for this set is a human donor in good health. Some libraries in this study had Jurkat cell RNA spiked in. CDR3s include the opening cysteine and the closing phenylalanine or tryptophan. A D gene is named only where the DNA matches it firmly. Clone size, where shown, is once, few, many, or a class for clones that have expanded.

>12|TRBV28|.|TRBJ2-5|many
CASSLGLETQYF
TGTGCCAGCAGTTTAGGGTTAGAGACCCAGTACTTC
>14|TRBV24-1|.|TRBJ2-3|.
CATSVGEGTDTQYF
TGTGCCACCAGTGTTGGGGAAGGGACAGATACGCAGTATTTT
>17|TRBV7-9|.|TRBJ2-2|many
CASSPRRDRGFAGELFF
TGTGCCAGCAGCCCGCGGCGGGACAGAGGATTTGCCGGGGAGCTGTTTTTT
>16|TRBV7-9|.|TRBJ2-3|many
CASSLGDLSDTDTQYF
TGTGCCAGCAGCTTAGGAGACCTCTCCGACACAGATACGCAGTATTTT
>13|TRBV11-1|TRBD1|TRBJ2-7|few
CASSFTGDHEQYF
TGTGCCAGCAGCTTTACAGGGGATCACGAGCAGTACTTC
>17|TRBV4-3|TRBD1|TRBJ1-2|.
CASSQVTGGPPRYGYTF
TGCGCCAGCAGCCAAGTTACAGGGGGGCCCCCGCGCTATGGCTACACCTTC
>15|TRBV4-3|.|TRBJ2-7|.
CASSQVVLPNYEQYF
TGCGCCAGCAGCCAAGTAGTCTTACCTAACTACGAGCAGTACTTC
>14|TRBV5-5|TRBD2|TRBJ2-7|.
CASSLGRDYYEQYF
TGTGCCAGCAGCCTCGGGAGGGATTACTACGAGCAGTACTTC
>17|TRBV28|TRBD1|TRBJ2-2|.
CASSLSGTGGFTGEPFF
TGTGCCAGCAGTTTATCTGGGACAGGGGGCTTCACCGGGGAGCCGTTTTTT
>15|TRBV12-3/TRBV12-4|.|TRBJ2-2|.
CASSLAGSYTGELFF
TGTGCCAGCAGTTTAGCCGGGTCCTACACCGGGGAGCTGTTTTTT
>14|TRBV6-5|TRBD2|TRBJ2-7|.
CASSYGTSVYEQYF
TGTGCCAGCAGTTACGGGACTAGCGTCTACGAGCAGTACTTC
>18|TRBV6-5|TRBD2|TRBJ2-3|many
CASSPLVGSGGATDTQYF
TGTGCCAGCAGTCCCCTGGTGGGTAGCGGGGGGGCCACAGATACGCAGTATTTT
>13|TRBV12-3/TRBV12-4|.|TRBJ1-5|many
CASSFGGIQPQHF
TGTGCCAGCAGTTTCGGGGGAATTCAGCCCCAGCATTTT
>13|TRBV7-9|.|TRBJ2-7|few
CASSFPGDYEQYF
TGTGCCAGCAGCTTTCCGGGGGACTACGAGCAGTACTTC
>14|TRBV4-3|.|TRBJ2-1|.
CASSQAIGNNEQFF
TGCGCCAGCAGCCAAGCGATAGGAAACAATGAGCAGTTCTTC
>12|TRBV12-3/TRBV12-4|.|TRBJ2-1|few
CASSLGPGVRFF
TGTGCCAGCAGTTTAGGGCCAGGGGTCAGGTTCTTC
>15|TRBV28|TRBD2|TRBJ2-1|.
CASSSDLAGDNEQFF
TGTGCCAGCAGCTCTGATCTAGCGGGGGACAATGAGCAGTTCTTC
>15|TRBV7-9|.|TRBJ2-2|.
CASSLIRAGTGELFF
TGTGCCAGCAGCTTAATACGGGCGGGCACCGGGGAGCTGTTTTTT
>15|TRBV4-3|TRBD1|TRBJ2-7|few
CASSPSTGASYEQYF
TGCGCCAGCAGCCCTTCGACAGGGGCCTCCTACGAGCAGTACTTC
>12|TRBV7-9|.|TRBJ2-7|.
CASSLGFFEQYF
TGTGCCAGCAGCTTAGGTTTTTTCGAGCAGTACTTC
>12|TRBV28|.|TRBJ1-5|.
CASSTTYQPQHF
TGTGCCAGCAGTACTACCTATCAGCCCCAGCATTTT
>15|TRBV7-9|.|TRBJ1-5|.
CASSLATTSSQPQHF
TGTGCCAGCAGCTTAGCGACGACAAGCAGTCAGCCCCAGCATTTT
>16|TRBV12-3/TRBV12-4|.|TRBJ2-5|.
CASSFLGRVEEETQYF
TGTGCCAGCAGTTTTCTGGGAAGGGTTGAGGAAGAGACCCAGTACTTC
>17|TRBV4-3|.|TRBJ2-2|few
CASSQDGPGAWTGELFF
TGCGCCAGCAGCCAAGATGGTCCGGGAGCTTGGACCGGGGAGCTGTTTTTT
>13|TRBV20-1|TRBD1|TRBJ2-7|few
CSAVDRESYEQYF
TGCAGTGCTGTGGACAGGGAATCCTACGAGCAGTACTTC
>12|TRBV25-1|.|TRBJ2-7|many
CASSADVNEQYF
TGTGCCAGCAGTGCGGACGTCAACGAGCAGTACTTC
>13|TRBV2|TRBD1|TRBJ2-3|many
CASTGQGLNTQYF
TGTGCCAGCACGGGACAGGGGTTGAATACGCAGTATTTT
>14|TRBV13|.|TRBJ1-4|few
CASSLWGTNEKLFF
TGTGCCAGCAGCTTATGGGGAACTAATGAAAAACTGTTTTTT
>12|TRBV7-8|.|TRBJ2-7|many
CASSPRVYEQYF
TGTGCCAGCAGCCCCCGCGTGTACGAGCAGTACTTC
>14|TRBV6-5|.|TRBJ1-5|many
CASRRYGSNQPQHF
TGTGCCAGCAGAAGGTACGGAAGCAATCAGCCCCAGCATTTT
>16|TRBV7-9|.|TRBJ1-1|few
CASSNRDAPMNTEAFF
TGTGCCAGCAGCAACCGGGACGCGCCTATGAACACTGAAGCTTTCTTT
>13|TRBV11-2|.|TRBJ1-2|few
CASSGLTLYGYTF
TGTGCCAGCAGCGGGCTTACTTTGTATGGCTACACCTTC
>15|TRBV9|TRBD2|TRBJ2-1|.
CASSLGLAGEVEQFF
TGTGCCAGCAGCCTAGGACTAGCGGGAGAGGTTGAGCAGTTCTTC
>15|TRBV20-1|.|TRBJ2-7|.
CSARDQPGLVGEQYF
TGCAGTGCTAGAGACCAACCGGGACTCGTAGGCGAGCAGTACTTC
>16|TRBV29-1|.|TRBJ1-2|few
CSVEDYPTLQNYGYTF
TGCAGCGTTGAAGATTACCCTACACTCCAAAACTATGGCTACACCTTC
>14|TRBV7-9|.|TRBJ2-2|.
CAGPAEVNTGELFF
TGTGCCGGGCCTGCGGAGGTGAACACCGGGGAGCTGTTTTTT